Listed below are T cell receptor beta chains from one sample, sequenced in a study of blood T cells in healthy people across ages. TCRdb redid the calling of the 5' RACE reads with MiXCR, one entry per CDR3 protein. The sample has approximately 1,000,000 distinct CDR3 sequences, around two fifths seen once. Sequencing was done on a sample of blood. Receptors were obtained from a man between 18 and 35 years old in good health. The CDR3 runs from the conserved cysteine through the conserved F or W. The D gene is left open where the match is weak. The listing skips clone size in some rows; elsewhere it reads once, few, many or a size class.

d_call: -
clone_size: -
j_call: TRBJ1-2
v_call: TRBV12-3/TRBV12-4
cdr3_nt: TGTGCCAGCAGTTTCGAATCGGGGTATGGCTACACCTTC
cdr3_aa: CASSFESGYGYTF

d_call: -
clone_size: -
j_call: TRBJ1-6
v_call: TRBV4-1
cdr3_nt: TGCGCCAGCTCCGGGACATTAAATTCACCCCTCCACTTT
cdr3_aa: CASSGTLNSPLHF

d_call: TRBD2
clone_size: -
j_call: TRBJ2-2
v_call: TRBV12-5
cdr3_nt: TGTGCTAGTGGTAACGGGACTAGCCGGGGGGAGCTGTTTTTT
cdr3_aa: CASGNGTSRGELFF

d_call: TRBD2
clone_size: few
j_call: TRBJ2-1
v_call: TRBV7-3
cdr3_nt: TGTGCCAGCAGCTTAACGGAGCGGGGGGCAAACAATGAGCAGTTCTTC
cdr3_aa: CASSLTERGANNEQFF

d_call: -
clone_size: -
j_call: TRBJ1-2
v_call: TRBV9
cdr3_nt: TGTGCCAGCAGCGTTACGACGTCACCCGGATATTCTAACTATGGCTACACCTTC
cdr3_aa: CASSVTTSPGYSNYGYTF

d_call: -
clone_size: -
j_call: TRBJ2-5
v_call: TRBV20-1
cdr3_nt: TGCAGTGCTAGTTCCCCCATTCAAGAGACCCAGTACTTC
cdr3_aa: CSASSPIQETQYF

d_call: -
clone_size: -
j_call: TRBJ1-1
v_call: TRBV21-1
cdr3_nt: TGTGCCAGCAGCAAAGGATTCAGGGGAGCAAGTGAAGCTTTCTTT
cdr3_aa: CASSKGFRGASEAFF

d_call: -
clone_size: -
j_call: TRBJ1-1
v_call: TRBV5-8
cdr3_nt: TGTGCCAGCAGCCCAGCAGGGGTTGAGAACACTGAAGCTTTCTTT
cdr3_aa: CASSPAGVENTEAFF

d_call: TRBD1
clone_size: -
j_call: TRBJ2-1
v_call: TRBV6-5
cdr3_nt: TGTGCCAGCACCGAACTGGGACAGGGAAACTACAATGAGCAGTTCTTC
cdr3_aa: CASTELGQGNYNEQFF

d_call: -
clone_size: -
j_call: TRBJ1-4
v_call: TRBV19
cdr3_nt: TGTGCCAGTAGTTCGGGGATTGCTGAAAAACTGTTTTTT
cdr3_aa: CASSSGIAEKLFF

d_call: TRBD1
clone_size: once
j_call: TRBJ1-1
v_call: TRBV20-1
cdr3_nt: TGCAGTGCTAGAGGACAGGGGGTAAGCACTGAAGCTTTCTTT
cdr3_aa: CSARGQGVSTEAFF

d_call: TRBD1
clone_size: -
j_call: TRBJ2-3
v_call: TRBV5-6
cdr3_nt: TGTGCCAGCAGCTCTGACAGGGGCCCTAGGGATACGCAGTATTTT
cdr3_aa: CASSSDRGPRDTQYF

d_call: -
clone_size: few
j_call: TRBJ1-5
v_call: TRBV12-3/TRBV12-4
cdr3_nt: TGTGCCAGCAGTTTAGACCGTGGGTTCACCATTCAGCCCCAGCATTTT
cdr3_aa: CASSLDRGFTIQPQHF

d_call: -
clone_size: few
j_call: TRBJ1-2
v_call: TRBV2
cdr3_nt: TGTGCCAGCAGTGGACGGGTAGGGCACTTCGTCATGGGCTACACCTTC
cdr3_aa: CASSGRVGHFVMGYTF

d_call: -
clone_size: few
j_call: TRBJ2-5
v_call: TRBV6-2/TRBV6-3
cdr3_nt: TGTGCCAGCAGTGACCCGAGAAGCGAGACCCAGTACTTC
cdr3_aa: CASSDPRSETQYF

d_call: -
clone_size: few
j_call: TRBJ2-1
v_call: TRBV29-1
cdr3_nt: TGCAGCGTTGATCTACAAACTGTACGGTTCTTC
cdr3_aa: CSVDLQTVRFF

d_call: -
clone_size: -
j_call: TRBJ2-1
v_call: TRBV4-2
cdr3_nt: TGTGCCAGCAGCCAAGCATATCACAATGAGCAGTTCTTC
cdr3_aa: CASSQAYHNEQFF

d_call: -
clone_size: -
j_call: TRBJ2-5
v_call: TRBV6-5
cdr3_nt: TGTGCCAGCAGTTACCGAACTAGTTCTTGGGACAATGAGCAGTACTTC
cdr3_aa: CASSYRTSSWDNEQYF

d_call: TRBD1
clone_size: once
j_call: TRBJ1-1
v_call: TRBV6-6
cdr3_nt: TGTGCCAGCAGTTACTCGTCAGGGGGGAGTGAAGCTTTCTTT
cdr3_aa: CASSYSSGGSEAFF

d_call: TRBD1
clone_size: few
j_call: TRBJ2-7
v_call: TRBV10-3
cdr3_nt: TGTGCCATACAAAGGGACAGATCCTACGAGCAGTACTTC
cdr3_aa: CAIQRDRSYEQYF

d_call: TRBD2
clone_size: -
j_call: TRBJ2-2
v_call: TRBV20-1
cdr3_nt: TGCAGTGCCATCGCGACTAGCGGGGGGAACACCGGGGAGCTGTTTTTT
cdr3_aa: CSAIATSGGNTGELFF

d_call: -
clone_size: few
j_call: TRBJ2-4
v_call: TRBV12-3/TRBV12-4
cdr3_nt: TGTGCCAGCAGTTTAGCAACAGGAACCGGGCACATTCAGTACTTC
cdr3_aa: CASSLATGTGHIQYF

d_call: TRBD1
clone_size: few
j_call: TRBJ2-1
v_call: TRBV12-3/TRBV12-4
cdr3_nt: TGTGCCAGCAGTTTCGGGCAGGGGGTTAGGTATGAGCAGTTCTTC
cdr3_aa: CASSFGQGVRYEQFF

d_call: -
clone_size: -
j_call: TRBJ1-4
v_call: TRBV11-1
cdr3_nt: TGTGCCAGCAGCCCATGGACGTCCACGGGGGAAAAACTGTTTTTT
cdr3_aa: CASSPWTSTGEKLFF

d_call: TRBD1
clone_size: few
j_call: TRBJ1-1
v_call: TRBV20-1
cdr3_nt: TGCAGTGCAGCTGCGGGACAGGGGCACACTGAAGCTTTCTTT
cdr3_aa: CSAAAGQGHTEAFF

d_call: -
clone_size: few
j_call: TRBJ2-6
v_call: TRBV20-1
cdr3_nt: TGCAGTACCTCGATTGACTCTGGGGCCAACGTCCTGACTTTC
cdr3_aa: CSTSIDSGANVLTF

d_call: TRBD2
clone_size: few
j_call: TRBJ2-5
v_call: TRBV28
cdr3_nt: TGTGCCAGCAGTTCCCGATTAGCGGGGGGCCAAGAGACCCAGTACTTC
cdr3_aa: CASSSRLAGGQETQYF

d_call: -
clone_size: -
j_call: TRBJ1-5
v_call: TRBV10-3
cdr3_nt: TGTGCCATCAGTGAGGGCGGCGGTATTGGTCAGCCCCAGCATTTT
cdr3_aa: CAISEGGGIGQPQHF

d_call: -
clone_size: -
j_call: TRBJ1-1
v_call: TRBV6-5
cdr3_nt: TGTGCCAGCAGCCCCGGCAGTGCAGGGGTGGACACTGAAGCTTTCTTT
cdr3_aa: CASSPGSAGVDTEAFF

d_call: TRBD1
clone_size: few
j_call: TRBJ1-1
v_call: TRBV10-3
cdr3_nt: TGTGCCATCAGTGAGGACAGGGGGGAGAGCGCTGAAGCTTTCTTT
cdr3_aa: CAISEDRGESAEAFF

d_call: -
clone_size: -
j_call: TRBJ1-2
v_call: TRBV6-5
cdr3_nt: TGTGCCAACAGTTACTTTCCAACCAACTATGGCTACACCTTC
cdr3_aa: CANSYFPTNYGYTF

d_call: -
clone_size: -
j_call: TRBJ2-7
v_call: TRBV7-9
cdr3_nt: TGTGCCAGCACTCAGGGGCTCGAGCAGTACTTC
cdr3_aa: CASTQGLEQYF

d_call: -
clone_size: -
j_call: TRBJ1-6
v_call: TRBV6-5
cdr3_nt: TGTGCCAGCAGTTACAAGAATTCACCCCTCCACTTT
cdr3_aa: CASSYKNSPLHF

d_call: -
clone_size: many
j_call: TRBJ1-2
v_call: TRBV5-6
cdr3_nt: TGTGCCAGCAGCTTGTCAGGGTCCAACTATGGCTACACCTTC
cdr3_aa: CASSLSGSNYGYTF

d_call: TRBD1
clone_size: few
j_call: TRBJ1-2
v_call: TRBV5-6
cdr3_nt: TGTGCCAGCAGCTTCTATTCTCGGGACAGCTATGGCTACACCTTC
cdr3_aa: CASSFYSRDSYGYTF

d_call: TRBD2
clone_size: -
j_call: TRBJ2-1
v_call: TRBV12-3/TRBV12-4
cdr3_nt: TGTGCCAGCAGTAGCACCGGGACTAGCGGGGGGCCCTACGATGAGCAGTTCTTC
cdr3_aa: CASSSTGTSGGPYDEQFF

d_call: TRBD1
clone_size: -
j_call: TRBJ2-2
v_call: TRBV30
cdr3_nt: TGTGCCTGGAGTGTAGATAAGACAGGGCGCGTCCGGGAGCTGTTTTTT
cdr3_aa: CAWSVDKTGRVRELFF